This T cell receptor beta chain was profiled in a study of liver allograft versus peripheral blood T cells. Study at large: T cell receptor repertoires in transplanted livers were compared with those in recipients' peripheral blood. Study findings and constraints: Inside liver allografts, T cell receptor repertoires reportedly diverged from the repertoires found in peripheral blood.

TCRdb reprocessed the reads with MiXCR, giving one entry per CDR3 protein. The sample contains some 12,000 distinct CDR3 sequences, about 25% of which appear only once. In this sample, this clonotype is medium-sized. Its antigen is undetermined. The CDR3 runs to 12 residues. Germline loops: CDR1 LNHDA, CDR2 SQIVND (reference sequence). V was cut by 2 bases and J by 9 bases, with 10 bases left in between. This sequence originates from a human patient who had a liver transplant. Some T cells may have come from the graft donor. The chain joins TRBV19 to TRBJ1-2, with D hard to call. For the CDR3, the DNA is TGTGCCAGTAGTATAAGGGAGAGGAGCTACACCTTC. Residues: CASSIRERSYTF.